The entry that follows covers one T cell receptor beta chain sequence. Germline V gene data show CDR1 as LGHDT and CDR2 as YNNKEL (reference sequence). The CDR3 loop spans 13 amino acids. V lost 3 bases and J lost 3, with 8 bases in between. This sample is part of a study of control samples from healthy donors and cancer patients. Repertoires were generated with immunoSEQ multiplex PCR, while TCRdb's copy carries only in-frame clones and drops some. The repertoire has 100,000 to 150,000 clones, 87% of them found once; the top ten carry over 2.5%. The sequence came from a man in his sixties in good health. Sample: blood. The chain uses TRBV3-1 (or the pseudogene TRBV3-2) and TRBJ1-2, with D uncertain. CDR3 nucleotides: TGTGCCAGCAGCCATGTATCTGACTATGGCTACACCTTC. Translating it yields CASSHVSDYGYTF.